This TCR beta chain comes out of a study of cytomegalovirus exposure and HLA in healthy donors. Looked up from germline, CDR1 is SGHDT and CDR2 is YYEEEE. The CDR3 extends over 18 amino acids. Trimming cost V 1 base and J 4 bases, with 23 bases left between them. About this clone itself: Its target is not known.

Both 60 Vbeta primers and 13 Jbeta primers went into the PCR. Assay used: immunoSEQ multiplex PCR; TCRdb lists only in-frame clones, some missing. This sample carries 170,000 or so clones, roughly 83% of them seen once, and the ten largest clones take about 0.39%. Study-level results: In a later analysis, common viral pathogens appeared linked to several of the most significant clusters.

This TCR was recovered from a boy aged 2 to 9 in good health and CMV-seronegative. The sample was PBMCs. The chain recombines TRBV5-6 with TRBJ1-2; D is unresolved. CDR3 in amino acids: CASSLLHGTRKGLYGYTF. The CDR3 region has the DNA TGTGCCAGCAGCTTGCTCCACGGAACTAGAAAAGGGCTCTATGGCTACACCTTC.